This T cell receptor (beta chain) was observed in a study of response to subunit inactivated influenza vaccine. General study results and limits: Each seasonal influenza vaccination, the authors suggested, recruits few new T cells.

MiXCR, run by TCRdb on the RT-PCR reads, gives a single entry per CDR3 protein. Counted here are around 480,000 distinct CDR3 sequences, about 17% occurring once; the ten biggest clones make up about 3%. As concerns this clonotype: Its antigen is unidentified.

This material consisted of CD4+ T cells sorted from PBMCs, taken 23 months after vaccination. The clonotype comes from a man aged 50 to 69 who received an inactivated influenza vaccine.

As DNA, the CDR3 is TGTGCCAGCAGCCGGAGGGCGGGGAACGAGCAGTACTTC. Translation gives CASSRRAGNEQYF. This sequence joins TRBV12-3 or TRBV12-4 and TRBJ2-7, with a possible D match to TRBD2 (6 bases). The CDR3 is made up of 13 amino acids. V was clipped by 6 bases and J by 5 bases, with 14 bases between them.